A single sample gave rise to the 16 T cell receptor beta chains below, sequenced in a study of T cells in Graves' hyperthyroidism and ophthalmopathy. Researchers amplified the TCR beta CDR3 regions from RNA transcripts. HTBI primers drove first-round RT-PCR of the TCR CDR3. One entry per CDR3 protein, called by TCRdb with MiXCR from the multiplex PCR reads. Of around 500,000 distinct CDR3 sequences detected, less than 25% appear once; the ten largest clones hold 45% to 55%. Sequencing was done on a sample of blood. Source of these receptors: a woman aged 70-85 years with Graves' ophthalmopathy.

This chain links TRBV20-1 with TRBJ2-5; no firm D call. Germline V CDR1 and CDR2: DFQATT, SNEGSKA (reference sequence). Trimming removed 6 bases from V and 0 bases from J, with 11 bases in between. The CDR3 is 13 amino acids. CDR3 sequence: CSAQLQDQETQYF. The CDR3 region has the DNA TGCAGTGCGCAGTTGCAGGACCAAGAGACCCAGTACTTC.

The chain carries TRBV9 and TRBJ1-5, with a weak D call TRBD1 (5 bases). Trimming pared 2 bases from V and 0 bases from J, leaving 9 bases between. CDR1 is SGDLS and CDR2 is YYNGEE in the germline V gene. The CDR3 has 15 residues. CDR3 residues: CASSVGGHSNQPQHF. For the CDR3, the DNA is TGTGCCAGCAGCGTCGGAGGACATAGCAATCAGCCCCAGCATTTT.

This clonotype turned up a few times. This chain links TRBV12-3 or TRBV12-4 with TRBJ1-5; D is uncertain. The CDR3 totals 14 residues. V lost 3 bases to trimming and J lost 0 bases, with 6 bases between them. CDR3 sequence (DNA): TGTGCCAGCAGTTTCGGGTATAGCAATCAGCCCCAGCATTTT. Translated, it gives CASSFGYSNQPQHF.

This clonotype was counted between two and nine times. The genes are TRBV6-1 and TRBJ2-7; possibly TRBD2 for D (5 bases). From germline, CDR1 is MNHNS and CDR2 SASEGT. This CDR3 comprises 13 residues. With 7 bases removed from V and 2 bases from J, the gap between germline ends came to 12 bases. CDR3 DNA sequence: TGTGCCAGCAAAATAGCGTCAACCTACGAGCAGTACTTC. It encodes CASKIASTYEQYF.

This clonotype came up a few times. This chain joins TRBV20-1 and TRBJ2-7, with TRBD2 matching over 15 bases. The CDR3 length is 19 residues. The V segment lost 4 bases and the J segment 1 base; nucleotides outside the gene matches: 14. Germline assignment: CDR1 DFQATT and CDR2 SNEGSKA (reference sequence). CDR3 protein: CSATGPRTSGRALSYEQYF. The DNA of the CDR3 is TGCAGTGCTACGGGACCCAGGACTAGCGGGAGGGCCCTTTCCTACGAGCAGTACTTC.

This clonotype showed up many times. This sequence joins TRBV28 and TRBJ1-2, with D unclear. The V gene's germline CDR1 is MDHEN and CDR2 SYDVKM. This CDR3 comprises 14 residues. V was cut by 5 bases and J by 8 bases, with 18 bases left in between. The CDR3 DNA sequence: TGTGCCAGCAGTATATCGGGTCAGCCCAGGGGCTACACCTTC. This translates into CASSISGQPRGYTF.

This clonotype showed up just a few times. The V gene is TRBV6-1, the J gene TRBJ1-6; maybe TRBD1 (6 bases). This CDR3 is 14 amino acids long. The V end was cut by 7 bases, the J end by 4 bases, with 11 bases between. Germline V gene sequence: CDR1 MNHNS, CDR2 SASEGT. The CDR3, as DNA: TGTGCCAGCAATACAGGGAAATATAATTCACCCCTCCACTTT. This gives the protein CASNTGKYNSPLHF.

The rearrangement joins TRBV19 to TRBJ1-5; D ambiguous. The V gene lost 5 bases and the J gene lost 6 bases, with 14 bases spanning the gap. The length of the CDR3 is 14 residues. Germline V lookup: CDR1 LNHDA, CDR2 SQIVND (reference sequence). CDR3 sequence reads: CASSLGEQGQPQHF. The DNA of the CDR3 is TGTGCCAGTAGTCTCGGGGAGCAAGGTCAGCCCCAGCATTTT.

The chain is built from TRBV3-1 and TRBJ1-2; perhaps TRBD1 as D (5 bases). The CDR3 contains 13 residues. Germline V lookup: CDR1 LGHDT, CDR2 YNNKEL (reference sequence). V was cut by 8 bases and J by 4 bases, with 14 bases left in between. As DNA, the CDR3 is TGTGCCAGCTCGAACCGGGGACTCTATGGCTACACCTTC. It yields the protein CASSNRGLYGYTF.

The chain employs TRBV20-1 and TRBJ2-3; TRBD2 is a possible D gene (6 bases). Germline V gives CDR1 DFQATT, CDR2 SNEGSKA (reference sequence). V shed 6 bases and J shed 2 bases, with 15 bases lying between them. The CDR3 spans 14 residues. The CDR3 spells CSATKGLITDTQYF. CDR3 bases: TGCAGTGCCACAAAGGGACTGATCACAGATACGCAGTATTTT.

This clonotype was detected only a few times. Sequence at one end of the junction differs from germline and may be a read error. The rearrangement links TRBV12-3 or TRBV12-4 to TRBJ2-3, with D possibly matching TRBD2 (6 bases). CDR3 length equals 14 residues. Here the CDR3 reads CASSVARESDTQYF. The DNA for the CDR3 is TGTGCCAGCAGTGTAGCTCGGGAGTCAGATACGCAGTATTTT.

At least ten counts were recorded for this clonotype. V and J are TRBV6-1 and TRBJ1-1; possibly TRBD1 for D (6 bases). The V gene's germline CDR1 is MNHNS and CDR2 SASEGT. CDR3 length: 14 residues. V gave up 7 bases and J gave up 1 base, with 13 bases separating them. The CDR3 reads CASIPGAENTEAFF. CDR3 DNA sequence: TGTGCCAGCATCCCGGGGGCGGAGAACACTGAAGCTTTCTTT.

This clonotype was counted only a few times. J is TRBJ2-1 and V is TRBV6-1, with D maybe TRBD1 (6 bases). The CDR3 extends over 15 amino acids. Germline V lookup: CDR1 MNHNS, CDR2 SASEGT. The V end was cut by 4 bases, the J end by 0 bases, with 10 bases between. The DNA of the CDR3 is TGTGCCAGCAGTGCAAACAGGGCCTCCTACAATGAGCAGTTCTTC. Its protein product is CASSANRASYNEQFF.

This clonotype has more than one count but fewer than ten. The chain employs TRBV4-1 and TRBJ2-3, with a possible D match to TRBD1 (5 bases). Germline values: CDR1 MGHRA, CDR2 YSYEKL. CDR3 size: 15 residues. V lost 5 bases and J lost 1, with 13 bases in between. This CDR3 is CASSYMVQGTDTQYF. The CDR3 region has the DNA TGCGCCAGCAGCTACATGGTACAGGGCACAGATACGCAGTATTTT.

At least ten counts were recorded for this clonotype. This chain connects TRBV7-2 to TRBJ1-1; weak D call: TRBD1 (6 bases). CDR1 and CDR2 (germline): SGHTA, FQGNSA. CDR3 size: 18 residues. V was cut by 1 base and J by 0 bases, with 18 bases left in between. CDR3 sequence reads: CASSLERGARGVNTEAFF. The DNA for the CDR3 is TGTGCCAGCAGCTTAGAGCGGGGGGCCCGGGGGGTGAACACTGAAGCTTTCTTT.

The rearrangement links TRBV6-1 to TRBJ1-2; TRBD1 matches at 8 bases. V was pared by 6 bases and J by 4 bases, with 4 bases of the junction left unmatched. The length of the CDR3 is 13 residues. Germline V CDR1 and CDR2: MNHNS, SASEGT. This CDR3 reads CASSVTGAYGYTF. Written as DNA, the CDR3 is TGTGCCAGCAGCGTGACAGGGGCCTATGGCTACACCTTC.